The 10 T cell receptor beta chains below were found in one sample sequenced in a study of blood T cell repertoires in COVID-19. The assay was immunoSEQ multiplex PCR, and TCRdb's table has in-frame clones only and misses some. There are 170,000 or so clones in the sample; about 80% occur only once, and 6.5% lies in the top ten. The sequencing sample was made of peripheral blood. The origin of the receptors is a man in his sixties or seventies with active or convalescent COVID-19.

This chain uses TRBV9 with TRBJ1-3, with 9 bases aligning to TRBD1. Unmatched junction bases numbered 5, after V lost 3 bases and J lost 4 bases. There are 15 residues in the CDR3. CDR1 is SGDLS and CDR2 is YYNGEE in the germline V gene. This chain's CDR3 is CASSERTGAGNTIYF. In DNA form, the CDR3 reads TGTGCCAGCAGCGAGCGGACAGGGGCCGGAAACACCATATATTTT.

The J gene is TRBJ1-2, the V gene TRBV9; 9 bases line up with TRBD1. The CDR3 spans 15 residues. J lost 7 bases, V lost 2 bases, and 9 bases had no gene match. CDR1 and CDR2 from the germline V gene are SGDLS and YYNGEE. This CDR3 reads CASSVLGTGIGGYTF. CDR3 sequence (DNA): TGTGCCAGCAGCGTCCTCGGGACAGGGATCGGTGGCTACACCTTC.

This clone was observed a single time. An end of the junction does not agree with germline; a read error may underlie this. The chain is built from TRBV7-9 and TRBJ1-1; perhaps TRBD1 as D (6 bases). There are 13 residues in the CDR3. Germline V gene lookup returns CDR1 SEHNR and CDR2 FQNEAQ (reference sequence). DNA of the CDR3: TGTGCCAGCAGCCCTCAGGGGAACCCTGAAGCTTTCTTT. Protein product: CASSPQGNPEAFF.

The DNA for the CDR3 is TGTGCAAGTCGCTTTCAGGATACGCAGTATTTT. Residues: CASRFQDTQYF. The V and J genes are TRBV12-2 and TRBJ2-3; the D segment call TRBD1 is taken from the table without a DNA check. TRBV12-2 is given as a pseudogene. The CDR3 is 11 residues long.

V usage is TRBV18 and J usage is TRBJ1-5; 7 bases map to TRBD1. J lost 8 bases, V lost 5 bases, and 6 bases had no gene match. The CDR3 extends over 13 amino acids. The V gene's germline CDR1 is KGHSH and CDR2 LQKENI. The CDR3 sequence is CASSGQAEEPQHF. The CDR3 DNA sequence: TGTGCCAGCTCAGGACAGGCCGAGGAGCCCCAGCATTTT.

CDR3 in DNA: TGTGCCAGCAGCCCCGTGGCCAGGGGAGATGAGCAGTTCTTC. It yields the protein CASSPVARGDEQFF. J is TRBJ2-1 and V is TRBV5-4; maybe TRBD1 (6 bases). CDR1 is SGHNT and CDR2 is YYREEE in the germline V gene (reference sequence). This CDR3 is built from 14 residues. The V gene lost 4 bases and the J gene lost 8 bases, with 16 bases spanning the gap.

This clone was counted only a few times. The CDR3 nucleotides are TGTGCCAGCAGTCTTCGGACAGGGGACACCGGGGAGCTGTTTTTT. Translated, it gives CASSLRTGDTGELFF. The chain is built from TRBV6-5 and TRBJ2-2; TRBD1 agrees at 9 bases. From germline, CDR1 is MNHEY and CDR2 SVGAGI. The CDR3 runs to 15 residues. Germline trimming cut 5 bases from V and 3 bases from J; bases unmatched to any gene: 4.

In its sample, this clone was seen a few times. The chain combines TRBV4-2 with TRBJ2-7; D is possibly TRBD1 (6 bases). Germline CDR1 and CDR2: LGHNA and YNFKEQ. V gave up 5 bases and J gave up 6 bases, with 14 bases separating them. There are 13 residues in the CDR3. The CDR3, as DNA: TGTGCCAGCAGCGAAGGGGTACAGGGCGAGCAGTACTTC. Protein sequence: CASSEGVQGEQYF.

The V gene is TRBV29-1, the J gene TRBJ2-7; D is perhaps TRBD1 (7 bases). The CDR3 covers 14 residues. Trimming pared 5 bases from V and 1 base from J, leaving 15 bases between. Germline V CDR1 and CDR2: SQVTM, ANQGSEA. The CDR3 loop is CSVQKGAGSYEQYF. The CDR3 coding sequence is TGCAGCGTTCAAAAGGGGGCGGGGTCCTACGAGCAGTACTTC.

The chain is built from TRBV5-1 and TRBJ1-6, with 8 bases fitting TRBD1. V dropped 4 bases and J dropped 8; count of bases not matched to a gene: 5. CDR3 size: 14 residues. Germline CDR1 SGHRS, CDR2 YFSETQ. The CDR3 bases are TGCGCCAGCAGCATGGACAGGGTGGATTCACCCCTCCACTTT. Translation: CASSMDRVDSPLHF. Supplemented by reference TRBV5-1 and TRBJ1-6, the full variable domain reads KAGVTQTPRYLIKTRGQQVTLSCSPISGHRSVSWYQQTPGQGLQFLFEYFSETQRNKGNFPGRFSGRQFSNSRSEMNVSTLELGDSALYLCASSMDRVDSPLHFGNGTRLTVT.